A selection of T cell receptor beta chains follows, all from one sample in a study of T cell changes during pregnancy in multiple sclerosis. The protocol was immunoSEQ multiplex PCR, while the TCRdb copy is restricted to in-frame clones and leaves out a portion. This repertoire shows about 87,000 clones, 93% found once; its top ten account for about 1.4%. Sequences were derived from peripheral blood, sampled in the third trimester of pregnancy. The receptor source for this set is a female donor in good health, enrolled as a control in a pregnancy study. The CDR3 runs from the conserved cysteine through the conserved F or W. Fields, in order: J gene, D gene, V gene, clone size, CDR3 protein, CDR3 DNA. A D gene is named only where the DNA matches it firmly. Only some rows state a clone size, as once, few, many or a class for expanded clones.

TRBJ2-1 TRBD1 TRBV27 once CASSLLGQGVNEQFF TGTGCCAGCAGTTTGCTCGGACAGGGCGTTAATGAGCAGTTCTTC
TRBJ2-1 . TRBV4-1 . CASSQDLVNEQFF TGCGCCAGCAGCCAAGATCTAGTTAATGAGCAGTTCTTC
TRBJ1-4 TRBD1 TRBV9 . CASSGTQGVWEKLFF TGTGCCAGCAGCGGAACACAGGGGGTTTGGGAAAAACTGTTTTTT
TRBJ2-1 . TRBV5-1 . CASSLWGRYEDEQFF TGCGCCAGCAGCTTGTGGGGGAGGTATGAGGATGAGCAGTTCTTC
TRBJ2-3 . TRBV7-9 . CALTDTQYF TGTGCCCTCACAGATACGCAGTATTTT
TRBJ2-4 . TRBV2 . CASSDGRVQGGIQYF TGTGCCAGCAGTGATGGCCGGGTTCAGGGCGGCATTCAGTACTTC
TRBJ2-1 TRBD2 TRBV5-1 . CASSFELAEPYNEQFF TGCGCCAGCAGCTTTGAACTAGCGGAGCCCTACAATGAGCAGTTCTTC
TRBJ1-2 . TRBV18 . CASSTMVGGPDNYGYTF TGTGCCAGCTCAACTATGGTCGGGGGACCCGATAACTATGGCTACACCTTC
TRBJ1-5 . TRBV2 . CASSDIGRWQPQHF TGTGCCAGCAGTGACATAGGGAGGTGGCAGCCCCAGCATTTT
TRBJ2-5 TRBD2 TRBV18 . CASSPAGGQETQYF TGTGCCAGCTCGCCAGCGGGAGGGCAAGAGACCCAGTACTTC
TRBJ1-2 . TRBV7-8 . CASSLVGGNYGYTF TGTGCCAGCAGCTTAGTCGGCGGGAACTATGGCTACACCTTC
TRBJ2-1 TRBD2 TRBV10-3 . CAISEARTSGTNEQFF TGTGCCATCAGTGAGGCGAGGACTAGCGGGACCAATGAGCAGTTCTTC
TRBJ2-1 TRBD1 TRBV28 . CASSSGTGYNEQFF TGTGCCAGCAGTTCAGGGACAGGGTACAATGAGCAGTTCTTC
TRBJ1-1 . TRBV6-5 . CASSRAGADTEAFF TGTGCCAGCAGTCGGGCGGGGGCGGACACTGAAGCTTTCTTT
TRBJ2-5 . TRBV5-1 . CASSSWTARVETQYF TGCGCCAGCAGCTCCTGGACAGCGAGGGTCGAGACCCAGTACTTC
TRBJ2-1 . TRBV5-4 . CASSTYNEQFF TGTGCCAGCAGTACCTACAATGAGCAGTTCTTC